This T cell receptor beta chain came from a study of blood T cell repertoires in COVID-19. Study as a whole: The samples span acute and convalescent COVID-19 from the United States, Italy and Spain.

Some clones are missing from TCRdb's copy, which holds only in-frame ones; the method was immunoSEQ multiplex PCR. This table has approximately 310,000 clones, approximately 91% appearing once. Participant ages covered 18 to 89 years across 24 US areas. Assignments of participants to cohorts depended upon their own reported clinical history. The germline CDR1 and CDR2 sequences are SGDLS and YYNGEE. Trimming stripped 4 bases from V and 0 bases from J, with 18 bases between. The CDR3 contains 17 residues. The TCR originated in a man between 60 and 75 years old who had recovered from COVID-19. Material for sequencing was PBMCs or T cells enriched from blood (not recorded which). The genes are TRBV9 and TRBJ2-3; maybe TRBD2 (5 bases). The CDR3 sequence is CASSTSGVEFSTDTQYF. CDR3 nucleotides: TGTGCCAGCAGCACCTCCGGGGTCGAGTTTAGCACAGATACGCAGTATTTT.